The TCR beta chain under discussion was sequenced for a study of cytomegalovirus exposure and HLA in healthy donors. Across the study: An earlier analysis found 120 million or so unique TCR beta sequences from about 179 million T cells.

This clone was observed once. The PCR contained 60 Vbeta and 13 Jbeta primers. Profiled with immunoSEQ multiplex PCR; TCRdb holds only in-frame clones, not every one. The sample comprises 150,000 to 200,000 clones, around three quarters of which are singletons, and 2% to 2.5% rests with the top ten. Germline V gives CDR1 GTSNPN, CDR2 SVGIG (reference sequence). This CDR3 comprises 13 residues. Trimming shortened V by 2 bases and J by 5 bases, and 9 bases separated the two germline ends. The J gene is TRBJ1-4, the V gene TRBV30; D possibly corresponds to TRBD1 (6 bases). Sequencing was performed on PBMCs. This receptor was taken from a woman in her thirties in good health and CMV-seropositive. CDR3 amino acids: CAWSRGSNEKLFF. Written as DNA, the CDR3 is TGTGCCTGGAGTAGGGGGTCGAATGAAAAACTGTTTTTT. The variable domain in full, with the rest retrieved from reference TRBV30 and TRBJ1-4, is SQTIHQWPATLVQPVGSPLSLECTVEGTSNPNLYWYRQAAGRGLQLLFYSVGIGQISSEVPQNLSASRPQDRQFILSSKKLLLSDSGFYLCAWSRGSNEKLFFGSGTQLSVL.